Shown below are 31 T cell receptor beta chains from a single sample sequenced in a study of blood T cell repertoires in COVID-19. Sequenced by immunoSEQ multiplex PCR; TCRdb stores in-frame clones only, minus some. Of about 52,000 clones listed, roughly 83% are singletons. What was sequenced was peripheral blood. These receptors were obtained from a woman of 80 years or more with acute or convalescent COVID-19.

The V and J genes are TRBV5-6 and TRBJ2-7, with D tentatively TRBD2 (8 bases). Trimming cost V 3 bases and J 0 bases, with 19 bases left between them. The V gene's germline CDR1 is SGHDT and CDR2 YYEEEE. The CDR3 loop spans 17 amino acids. CDR3: CASSWAGGQLGSYEQYF. The DNA of the CDR3 is TGTGCCAGCAGCTGGGCGGGGGGACAGCTGGGCTCCTACGAGCAGTACTTC.

V gene TRBV5-4 combines with J gene TRBJ1-6; 10 nucleotides line up with TRBD1. CDR1 is SGHNT, CDR2 YYREEE, per germline (reference sequence). Trimming cost V 4 bases and J 8 bases; bases outside gene matches: 3. CDR3 length: 14 amino acids. For the CDR3, the DNA is TGTGCCAGCAGCGCCGGGACAGGGGATTCACCCCTCCACTTT. This sequence encodes CASSAGTGDSPLHF.

This clone was seen a single time. The rearrangement links TRBV7-9 to TRBJ1-2; no firm D call. Trimming removed 5 bases at V and 0 bases at J, with 16 bases between. This CDR3 has 16 residues. Germline V lookup: CDR1 SEHNR, CDR2 FQNEAQ (reference sequence). The CDR3 DNA sequence: TGTGCCAGCAGCCGTGACACCTTACTGACTAACTATGGCTACACCTTC. Translated, it gives CASSRDTLLTNYGYTF.

The sample holds one count of this clone. The sample carries other DNA sequences with the same CDR3. V is TRBV7-3 and J is TRBJ1-1; weak D call: TRBD1 (5 bases). Trimming pared 4 bases from V and 1 base from J, leaving 7 bases between. This CDR3 is built from 13 residues. CDR1 is SGHTA and CDR2 is FQGTGA in the germline V gene. CDR3 residues: CASSSDRNTEAFF. The CDR3 DNA is TGTGCCAGCAGCTCTGACAGGAACACTGAAGCTTTCTTT.

The chain is built from TRBV10-2 and TRBJ2-7; a weak D match, TRBD1 (5 bases). The CDR3 sequence is 13 residues long. Germline CDR1 reads WSHSY; CDR2 reads SAAADI. V dropped 2 bases and J dropped 3 bases, with 8 bases sitting between them. The chain's CDR3 is CASSEGAYYEQYF. The CDR3 coding sequence is TGCGCCAGCAGTGAGGGGGCGTACTACGAGCAGTACTTC.

The DNA for the CDR3 is TGTGCCAGCAGCACAAGAGGAGAGACCCAGTACTTC. It is translated as CASSTRGETQYF. The chain has TRBV9 and TRBJ2-5; D gene ambiguous. The ends were cut back, 4 bases at V and 4 bases at J, with 8 bases in the middle. The CDR3 is 12 amino acids. CDR1 is SGDLS, CDR2 YYNGEE, per germline.

The J gene is TRBJ1-3, the V gene TRBV28, with D unclear. Trimming stripped 6 bases from V and 0 bases from J, with 12 bases between. The CDR3 runs to 15 residues. From germline, CDR1 is MDHEN and CDR2 SYDVKM. For the CDR3, the DNA is TGTGCCAGCAGCAAATCCGGGGTCTCTGGAAACACCATATATTTT. Protein sequence: CASSKSGVSGNTIYF.

This clone was seen a handful of times. The chain employs TRBV18 and TRBJ2-1; 9 bases agree with TRBD2. Germline CDR1 reads KGHSH; CDR2 reads LQKENI. The CDR3 is 16 residues long. V gave up 5 bases and J gave up 14 bases; unmatched junction bases: 19. CDR3 DNA sequence: TGTGCCAGCTCATCGGGACTAGCAGCAATGGGGAGTACAAAGTTCTTC. Translating gives CASSSGLAAMGSTKFF. The whole variable domain, filled in from reference TRBV18 and TRBJ2-1, reads NAGVMQNPRHLVRRRGQEARLRCSPMKGHSHVYWYRQLPEEGLKFMVYLQKENIIDESGMPKERFSAEFPKEGPSILRIQQVVRGDSAAYFCASSSGLAAMGSTKFFGPGTRLTVL.

This clone has just one count. The chain links TRBV7-2 to TRBJ1-3; 9 bases fit TRBD1. The germline gives CDR1 SGHTA, CDR2 FQGNSA. The CDR3 spans 17 residues. V lost 5 bases to trimming and J lost 0 bases; unmatched junction nucleotides: 8. The DNA for the CDR3 is TGTGCCAGCAGCAAACTTGACAGGGGGAGCTCTGGAAACACCATATATTTT. This encodes CASSKLDRGSSGNTIYF.

This chain uses TRBV19 with TRBJ1-4; 8 bases agree with TRBD1. The CDR3 is 18 amino acids. The J segment lost 4 bases and the V segment lost 4 bases, leaving 14 bases of the junction unmatched. Germline V gene lookup returns CDR1 LNHDA and CDR2 SQIVND (reference sequence). This chain's CDR3 is CASSTPRTGRKLNEKLFF. The CDR3 DNA reads TGTGCCAGTAGTACCCCCCGGACAGGGCGGAAGCTTAATGAAAAACTGTTTTTT.

This chain connects TRBV11-2 to TRBJ2-1, with 10 bases identical to TRBD2. V shed 5 bases and J 7 bases; nucleotides not matched to a gene: 5. Germline V gene data show CDR1 as SGHAT and CDR2 as FQNNGV. This CDR3 comprises 14 residues. CDR3 sequence reads: CASSISGGWNEQFF. For the CDR3, the DNA is TGTGCCAGCAGCATTAGCGGGGGGTGGAATGAGCAGTTCTTC.

The chain couples TRBV3-1 (or the pseudogene TRBV3-2) to TRBJ2-7; tentative D call: TRBD1 (6 bases). CDR1 and CDR2 from the germline V gene are LGHDT and YNNKEL (reference sequence). The V gene lost 0 bases and the J gene lost 0 bases, with 9 bases spanning the gap. The CDR3 contains 15 residues. The CDR3 loop reads CASSQDQGISYEQYF. For the CDR3, the DNA is TGTGCCAGCAGCCAAGACCAGGGGATCTCCTACGAGCAGTACTTC.

The chain has TRBV28 and TRBJ2-5, with TRBD2 matching over 12 bases. With 7 bases clipped from V and 2 bases from J, the junction kept 5 bases outside the gene matches. The CDR3 runs 15 residues. CDR1 is MDHEN, CDR2 SYDVKM, per germline. The CDR3 DNA reads as TGTGCCAGCATGCTAGCGGGGGGGGGACAAGAGACCCAGTACTTC. Its translation: CASMLAGGGQETQYF.

The chain is built from TRBV11-2 and TRBJ2-1; 7 nucleotides agree with TRBD2. Germline trimming cut 5 bases from V and 3 bases from J; bases unmatched to any gene: 10. The germline V gene has CDR1 SGHAT and CDR2 FQNNGV. This CDR3 is built from 16 residues. Here the CDR3 reads CASSQPRGGVYNEQFF. As DNA, the CDR3 is TGTGCCAGCAGCCAGCCCCGCGGGGGAGTCTACAATGAGCAGTTCTTC.

This clone has just one count. The rearrangement joins TRBV18 to TRBJ2-2; D unclear. V was shortened by 8 bases and J by 6 bases, with 7 bases between the two germline ends. Germline V lookup: CDR1 KGHSH, CDR2 LQKENI. This CDR3 is built from 11 residues. For the CDR3, the DNA is TGTGCCAGCCGCCGGTCCGGGGAGCTGTTTTTT. Residues: CASRRSGELFF.

The J gene is TRBJ1-6, the V gene TRBV7-3; D not certain. Germline V gives CDR1 SGHTA, CDR2 FQGTGA. V lost 0 bases, J lost 6 bases, and 9 bases lay in between. The CDR3 spans 15 residues. CDR3 region: CASSLTGLFNSPLHF. The CDR3 bases are TGTGCCAGCAGCTTAACGGGCCTATTTAATTCACCCCTCCACTTT.

V is TRBV4-1 and J is TRBJ2-2; D unclear. V shed 7 bases and J shed 4 bases, with 10 bases lying between them. This CDR3 contains 13 residues. The germline CDR1 and CDR2 sequences are MGHRA and YSYEKL. The chain's CDR3 is CASTFDITGELFF. CDR3 bases: TGCGCCAGCACCTTTGACATCACCGGGGAGCTGTTTTTT.

This clone was seen more than once but under ten times. The chain uses TRBV5-1 and TRBJ1-1, with TRBD1 matching over 10 bases. With 4 bases clipped from V and 3 bases from J, the junction kept 3 bases outside the gene matches. The germline V gene encodes CDR1 SGHRS and CDR2 YFSETQ. This CDR3 comprises 14 residues. CDR3 coding DNA: TGCGCCAGCAGCACAGACAGGGGGCACACTGAAGCTTTCTTT. It is translated as CASSTDRGHTEAFF.

This clone was observed a few times. The chain employs TRBV10-3 and TRBJ1-1, with a weak D call TRBD1 (6 bases). The V and J ends lost 9 bases and 1 base respectively, with 12 bases between them. There are 13 residues in the CDR3. Germline V gene data show CDR1 as ENHRY and CDR2 as SYGVKD. As DNA, the CDR3 is TGTGCCATAGAGGGGGTGAGGAACACTGAAGCTTTCTTT. Its translation is CAIEGVRNTEAFF.

The chain is built from TRBV11-3 and TRBJ2-7; D unclear. The CDR3 extends over 14 amino acids. In germline, CDR1 is SGHNT, CDR2 YENEEA. Trimming shortened V by 1 base and J by 0 bases, and 7 bases separated the two germline ends. In DNA, the CDR3 is TGTGCCAGCAGCTTAGTGGCAGGCTCCTACGAGCAGTACTTC. Amino acid sequence: CASSLVAGSYEQYF.

The V gene is TRBV9, the J gene TRBJ1-5; weak D call: TRBD1 (5 bases). The CDR3 contains 13 residues. The germline V gene has CDR1 SGDLS and CDR2 YYNGEE. V lost 1 base, J lost 4 bases, and 6 bases lay in between. The DNA of the CDR3 is TGTGCCAGCAGCGTACAGGGTAATCAGCCCCAGCATTTT. Amino acids: CASSVQGNQPQHF.

This chain uses TRBV5-1 with TRBJ2-6, with no clear D. Germline CDR1 SGHRS, CDR2 YFSETQ. This CDR3 is 15 amino acids long. V was trimmed by 1 base and J by 0 bases, leaving 5 bases between them. CDR3 sequence: CASSLSSSGANVLTF. The CDR3 DNA is TGCGCCAGCAGCTTGTCGAGCTCTGGGGCCAACGTCCTGACTTTC.

The CDR3 spells CASSATGTGSAYEQYF. The CDR3 nucleotides read TGTGCCAGCAGCGCCACCGGGACAGGGTCAGCCTACGAGCAGTACTTC. The chain couples TRBV9 to TRBJ2-7; 9 positions match TRBD1. From germline, CDR1 is SGDLS and CDR2 YYNGEE. The junction had 9 bases not matched to a gene; V was cut back by 3 bases and J by 2 bases. The CDR3 is made up of 16 amino acids.

The chain combines TRBV6-2 or TRBV6-3 with TRBJ1-2; a possible D gene is TRBD1 (6 bases). Germline CDR1 MNHEY, CDR2 SVGEGT. CDR3 size: 13 residues. V was pared by 5 bases and J by 2 bases, with 9 bases between. The CDR3 protein is CASSTQGNYGYTF. The CDR3 nucleotides are TGTGCCAGCAGTACCCAGGGGAACTATGGCTACACCTTC.

The chain is built from TRBV2 and TRBJ2-5; a possible D gene is TRBD2 (6 bases). The V end was cut by 3 bases, the J end by 5 bases, with 10 bases between. This CDR3 has 13 residues. The germline V gene encodes CDR1 SNHLY and CDR2 FYNNEI. This chain's CDR3 is CASSDSGDETQYF. CDR3 sequence (DNA): TGTGCCAGCAGTGATTCGGGAGACGAGACCCAGTACTTC.

The CDR3 DNA reads as TGTGCCATCACCCTGGACATTTTTAACTATGGCTACACCTTC. Residues: CAITLDIFNYGYTF. The V call is TRBV10-3, the J call TRBJ1-2, with D maybe TRBD1 (5 bases). This CDR3 has 14 residues. Germline lookup yields CDR1 ENHRY and CDR2 SYGVKD. Trimming pared 7 bases from V and 1 base from J, leaving 13 bases between.

The chain links TRBV5-1 to TRBJ2-5; 8 bases align to TRBD1. With 0 bases clipped from V and 2 bases from J, the junction kept 6 bases outside the gene matches. CDR3 length: 16 amino acids. The germline V gene has CDR1 SGHRS and CDR2 YFSETQ. The CDR3 reads CASSLDRDRPQETQYF. The CDR3 DNA reads as TGCGCCAGCAGCTTGGATCGGGACAGGCCTCAAGAGACCCAGTACTTC.

This sequence joins TRBV7-6 and TRBJ2-1; tentative D call: TRBD1 (5 bases). The CDR3 is made up of 16 amino acids. Trimming pared 5 bases from V and 0 bases from J, leaving 14 bases between. Germline CDR1 reads SGHVS; CDR2 reads FNYEAQ. Here the CDR3 reads CASSPGQPRSYNEQFF. The CDR3 nucleotides read TGTGCCAGCAGCCCCGGACAACCCCGCTCCTACAATGAGCAGTTCTTC.

CDR3 in amino acids: CASSLDRVDAFF. CDR3 DNA sequence: TGCGCCAGCAGCTTGGACAGGGTGGATGCTTTCTTT. The chain recombines TRBV5-1 with TRBJ1-1; D possibly corresponds to TRBD1 (6 bases). Germline CDR1 SGHRS, CDR2 YFSETQ. This CDR3 region has 12 residues. With 0 bases removed from V and 11 bases from J, the gap between germline ends came to 11 bases.

The rearrangement links TRBV3-1 (or the pseudogene TRBV3-2) to TRBJ1-3; the D gene is possibly TRBD1 (6 bases). Germline V CDR1 and CDR2: LGHDT, YNNKEL (reference sequence). Trimming left V 4 bases short and J 0 bases short, with 13 bases between. CDR3 size: 16 residues. CDR3 residues: CASSLGQLPSGNTIYF. The CDR3, as DNA: TGTGCCAGCAGCCTTGGACAGCTACCCTCTGGAAACACCATATATTTT.

The V and J genes are TRBV5-1 and TRBJ1-2; no definite D call. Trimming stripped 0 bases from V and 1 base from J, with 4 bases between. This CDR3 comprises 13 residues. CDR1 and CDR2 from the germline V gene are SGHRS and YFSETQ. The CDR3 region is CASSLANNYGYTF. The CDR3 nucleotides read TGCGCCAGCAGCTTGGCCAATAACTATGGCTACACCTTC.